The 14 T cell receptor beta chains below come from one sample, sequenced in a study of T cell changes during pregnancy in multiple sclerosis. TCRdb keeps only in-frame clones here, not all; method: immunoSEQ multiplex PCR. The data contain under 90,000 clones, about 94% of them seen just once; the ten biggest clones take up 0.8% to 1%. Source: peripheral blood, taken in the second trimester of pregnancy. The receptors originated from a female donor in good health, enrolled as a control in a pregnancy study.

V and J are TRBV2 and TRBJ1-4, with TRBD1 matching 9 bases. The CDR3 contains 13 residues. Germline V gives CDR1 SNHLY, CDR2 FYNNEI. The V segment lost 11 bases and the J segment 8 bases; nucleotides outside the gene matches: 9. CDR3: CAGRTGGNEKLFF. The CDR3 DNA sequence: TGTGCCGGGAGAACAGGGGGCAACGAAAAACTGTTTTTT.

The chain links TRBV4-1 to TRBJ2-6, with D possibly being TRBD1 (5 bases). The CDR3 extends over 20 amino acids. V was shortened by 4 bases and J by 0 bases, with 22 bases between the two germline ends. CDR1 is MGHRA and CDR2 is YSYEKL in the germline V gene. The CDR3 protein is CASSPSHFGRVYSGANVLTF. The CDR3 nucleotides read TGCGCCAGCAGCCCTAGTCATTTCGGCAGGGTATACTCTGGGGCCAACGTCCTGACTTTC.

V usage is TRBV2 and J usage is TRBJ1-5; 7 bases are shared with TRBD1. The germline V gene has CDR1 SNHLY and CDR2 FYNNEI. The CDR3 sequence is 15 residues long. Trimming cost V 7 bases and J 4 bases; bases outside gene matches: 10. The CDR3 is CASTYSGTVNQPQHF. CDR3 coding DNA: TGTGCCAGCACCTACTCCGGGACAGTAAATCAGCCCCAGCATTTT.

The sample holds one count of this clone. The CDR3 region has the DNA TGTGCCAGCAGTCCTTCGCCGGGTCCTTCCGCAAAGCAGTACTTC. It encodes CASSPSPGPSAKQYF. V usage is TRBV6-1 and J usage is TRBJ2-7; D unresolved. The V gene lost 5 bases and the J gene lost 8 bases, with 22 bases spanning the gap. The CDR3 contains 15 residues. The germline CDR1 and CDR2 sequences are MNHNS and SASEGT.

CDR3 residues: CASSSRDRRGYGYTF. The CDR3 region has the DNA TGTGCCAGCAGCTCACGGGACAGAAGGGGCTATGGCTACACCTTC. V and J are TRBV5-4 and TRBJ1-2, with 7 bases aligning to TRBD1. The CDR3 extends over 15 amino acids. With V trimmed by 3 bases and J by 4 bases, 9 bases remained unmatched. Germline values: CDR1 SGHNT, CDR2 YYREEE (reference sequence).

The rearrangement uses TRBV5-1 and TRBJ2-1; 7 positions agree with TRBD2. The V and J ends lost 0 bases and 7 bases, in that order; junction bases with no gene match: 7. CDR1 is SGHRS and CDR2 is YFSETQ in the germline V gene. The CDR3 has 15 amino acids. The CDR3 here is CASSLGGRAWNEQFF. The CDR3 nucleotides read TGCGCCAGCAGCTTGGGTGGGAGGGCGTGGAATGAGCAGTTCTTC.

This chain joins TRBV19 and TRBJ1-4; 11 nucleotides agree with TRBD1. Trimming at V came to 5 bases and at J to 6 bases, leaving 5 bases not matched to a gene. Germline loops: CDR1 LNHDA, CDR2 SQIVND (reference sequence). This CDR3 has 15 residues. The CDR3 coding sequence is TGTGCCAGTAGTGAGCGGACAGGGGGCGATGAAAAACTGTTTTTT. Translation gives CASSERTGGDEKLFF.

This sequence joins TRBV5-1 and TRBJ2-7; 11 bases align to TRBD1. The CDR3 sequence is 14 residues long. Unmatched junction bases numbered 9, after V lost 4 bases and J lost 9 bases. Germline CDR1 is SGHRS and CDR2 is YFSETQ. The CDR3 is CASSRRDRGDGQYF. The CDR3, as DNA: TGCGCCAGCAGCCGCCGGGACAGGGGGGACGGGCAGTACTTC.

The rearrangement joins TRBV5-6 to TRBJ2-7; 8 nucleotides line up with TRBD2. The J segment lost 1 base and the V segment lost 4 bases, leaving 19 bases of the junction unmatched. Germline CDR1 is SGHDT and CDR2 is YYEEEE. This CDR3 spans 19 amino acids. Here the CDR3 DNA reads TGTGCCAGCAGCGTACTGACTAGCGTGTCAAGCCTAACATCCTACGAGCAGTACTTC. It codes for CASSVLTSVSSLTSYEQYF.

The chain joins TRBV5-1 to TRBJ2-7, with 7 bases identical to TRBD2. Germline V gene sequence: CDR1 SGHRS, CDR2 YFSETQ. The J segment lost 6 bases and the V segment lost 3 bases, leaving 12 bases of the junction unmatched. The CDR3 totals 15 residues. CDR3 protein: CASSSSLADRGEQYF. The CDR3 DNA reads as TGCGCCAGCAGCTCCTCCCTAGCGGACCGAGGCGAGCAGTACTTC. Looking up the rest from reference TRBV5-1 and TRBJ2-7 gives the full variable domain: KAGVTQTPRYLIKTRGQQVTLSCSPISGHRSVSWYQQTPGQGLQFLFEYFSETQRNKGNFPGRFSGRQFSNSRSEMNVSTLELGDSALYLCASSSSLADRGEQYFGPGTRLTVT.

The gene calls are TRBV2 and TRBJ2-2; 7 bases are a match to TRBD1. In germline, CDR1 is SNHLY, CDR2 FYNNEI. V shed 7 bases and J 2 bases; nucleotides not matched to a gene: 4. The CDR3 runs 14 residues. CDR3: CASKGQVNTGELFF. In DNA, the CDR3 is TGTGCCAGCAAAGGACAGGTCAACACCGGGGAGCTGTTTTTT.

On this clone itself: A junction end diverges from the germline sequence, so it may reflect a read error. The chain carries TRBV5-4 and TRBJ2-3, with a tentative D call TRBD1 (6 bases). CDR1 and CDR2 from the germline V gene are SGHNT and YYREEE (reference sequence). The CDR3 has 14 amino acids. The CDR3 nucleotides are TGTGCCAGCCGCTTTAGGGGGAGCACAGATACGCAGTATTTT. Residues: CASRFRGSTDTQYF. The complete variable domain, with remaining parts taken from reference TRBV5-4 and TRBJ2-3, reads ETGVTQSPTHLIKTRGQQVTLRCSSQSGHNTVSWYQQALGQGPQFIFQYYREEENGRGNFPPRFSGLQFPNYSSELNVNALELDDSALYLCASRFRGSTDTQYFGPGTRLTVL.

V usage is TRBV5-1 and J usage is TRBJ2-2; TRBD1 aligns across 7 bases. The germline gives CDR1 SGHRS, CDR2 YFSETQ. The trim removed 2 bases at V and 2 bases at J, leaving 3 bases unmatched. This CDR3 has 15 amino acids. The CDR3 bases are TGCGCCAGCAGCTTAGAGGGGGCCAACACCGGGGAGCTGTTTTTT. This gives the protein CASSLEGANTGELFF.

This rearrangement joins TRBV11-3 to TRBJ2-2; 11 positions agree with TRBD2. Germline V gene lookup returns CDR1 SGHNT and CDR2 YENEEA. The CDR3 extends over 16 amino acids. V was clipped by 5 bases and J by 4 bases; unmatched bases: 6. The CDR3 spells CASSLGTSGPTGELFF. CDR3 bases: TGTGCCAGCAGCCTCGGGACTAGCGGCCCCACCGGGGAGCTGTTTTTT.